These 9 T cell receptor beta chains were sequenced from one sample in a study of blood T cell repertoires in COVID-19. This table comes from immunoSEQ multiplex PCR, and its TCRdb copy is limited to in-frame clones, with some not included. The sample lists about 360,000 clones; roughly 87% were seen once. The sample comprised PBMCs or T cells enriched from blood (not recorded which). The receptors here all came from a woman aged 40-49 years with acute COVID-19.

J is TRBJ1-5 and V is TRBV6-5, with unresolved D. Trimming cost V 7 bases and J 6 bases, with 7 bases left between them. Looked up from germline, CDR1 is MNHEY and CDR2 is SVGAGI. This CDR3 is 11 amino acids long. The CDR3 protein is CASMGVQPQHF. The CDR3 region has the DNA TGTGCCAGCATGGGCGTTCAGCCCCAGCATTTT.

The chain uses TRBV5-4 and TRBJ1-5; no clear D gene. The V and J ends lost 0 bases and 7 bases respectively, with 8 bases between them. CDR3 length: 13 amino acids. Germline loops: CDR1 SGHNT, CDR2 YYREEE (reference sequence). The CDR3 spells CASSLVPTQPQHF. As DNA, the CDR3 is TGTGCCAGCAGCTTGGTTCCGACACAGCCCCAGCATTTT.

This clone was detected only once. One end of the junction fails to match germline, which may point to a read error. CDR3 loop: CASRVDRGVRF. CDR3 bases: TGTGCCAGCAGGGTCGACAGGGGCGTTCGCTTT. This rearrangement joins TRBV2 to TRBJ1-6, with TRBD1 matching over 8 bases. The CDR3 length is 11 residues. CDR1 and CDR2 from the germline V gene are SNHLY and FYNNEI.

This clone occurred once. The J gene is TRBJ2-1, the V gene TRBV6-5; the match to TRBD2 covers 8 bases. Germline V gene data show CDR1 as MNHEY and CDR2 as SVGAGI. J was trimmed by 6 bases and V by 3 bases; bases with no gene match: 4. This CDR3 region has 14 residues. The CDR3 is CASSYPGGRNEQFF. The CDR3 nucleotides are TGTGCCAGCAGTTATCCGGGGGGGCGCAATGAGCAGTTCTTC.

The V gene is TRBV12-3 or TRBV12-4, the J gene TRBJ2-7; possible D gene TRBD2, 5 bases. This CDR3 has 12 amino acids. Trimming shortened V by 2 bases and J by 6 bases, and 8 bases separated the two germline ends. DNA of the CDR3: TGTGCCAGCAGTTTAATCCTAGCCGAGCAGTACTTC. This sequence encodes CASSLILAEQYF.

J is TRBJ2-3 and V is TRBV6-5; D uncertain. Germline values: CDR1 MNHEY, CDR2 SVGAGI. With 4 bases removed from V and 10 bases from J, the gap between germline ends came to 15 bases. The CDR3 has 13 amino acids. CDR3 loop: CASSSGPRVAQYF. The CDR3 DNA follows: TGTGCCAGCAGTTCGGGTCCACGGGTAGCGCAGTATTTT.

The gene calls are TRBV7-2 and TRBJ1-5; 7 bases agree with TRBD1. CDR3 length: 14 amino acids. V gave up 4 bases and J gave up 7 bases; unmatched junction bases: 7. The V gene's germline CDR1 is SGHTA and CDR2 FQGNSA. The CDR3 reads CASSSTGVGQPQHF. CDR3 DNA: TGTGCCAGCAGCTCAACAGGGGTCGGGCAGCCCCAGCATTTT. Full variable domain (outside the CDR3, taken from reference TRBV7-2 and TRBJ1-5): GAGVSQSPSNKVTEKGKDVELRCDPISGHTALYWYRQSLGQGLEFLIYFQGNSAPDKSGLPSDRFSAERTGGSVSTLTIQRTQQEDSAVYLCASSSTGVGQPQHFGDGTRLSIL.

The genes are TRBV27 and TRBJ2-7; 8 bases align to TRBD2. The V gene's germline CDR1 is MNHEY and CDR2 SMNVEV (reference sequence). The CDR3 covers 13 residues. V trimming: 6 bases; J trimming: 5 bases; junction bases outside the gene matches: 6. The CDR3 DNA is TGTGCCAGCAGATGGACTAGCTACCACGAGCAGTACTTC. Protein: CASRWTSYHEQYF.

The rearrangement joins TRBV2 to TRBJ1-2; D is undetermined. The germline gives CDR1 SNHLY, CDR2 FYNNEI. Trimming cost V 4 bases and J 4 bases, with 13 bases left between them. The CDR3 loop spans 14 amino acids. CDR3: CASSARSGSYGYTF. The DNA for the CDR3 is TGTGCCAGCAGTGCGAGGTCCGGTAGCTATGGCTACACCTTC.